The 16 T cell receptor beta chains below all came from one sample that was sequenced in a study of regulatory T cells in long-lasting Graves disease. For TCR beta, libraries came from iRepertoire HTBI primers and Arm-PCR of CDR3 regions. TCRdb re-called the multiplex PCR reads with MiXCR, one entry per CDR3 protein. The sample shows 500,000 to 800,000 distinct CDR3 sequences, around 32% of them seen only once. Time point described: persistent/refractory GD, antithyroid drugs over 5 years with positive TRAb. Making the TCR library involved RNA that had been extracted from PBMCs. The sample was peripheral blood mononuclear cells (PBMCs), taken when the disease was refractory, from a patient treated with antithyroid drugs. The receptors originated from a female donor with Graves disease.

The chain carries TRBV20-1 and TRBJ2-1, with D perhaps TRBD1 or TRBD2 (5 bases each). Germline assignment: CDR1 DFQATT and CDR2 SNEGSKA (reference sequence). The ends were cut back, 4 bases at V and 0 bases at J, with 16 bases in the middle. The CDR3 length is 16 residues. The CDR3, as DNA: TGCAGTGCTATCTTCGGGGCCGGAACCTCCTACAATGAGCAGTTCTTC. Translation: CSAIFGAGTSYNEQFF.

The chain combines TRBV4-2 with TRBJ1-6, with D unclear. V was pared by 6 bases and J by 9 bases, with 9 bases between. The CDR3 totals 12 residues. Germline CDR1 reads LGHNA; CDR2 reads YNFKEQ. The CDR3 protein is CASSLGLSPLHF. CDR3 DNA: TGTGCCAGCAGTCTCGGCCTTTCACCCCTCCACTTT.

The gene calls are TRBV12-3 or TRBV12-4 and TRBJ1-1; no reliable D call. Trimming shortened V by 7 bases and J by 4 bases, and 13 bases separated the two germline ends. The CDR3 runs to 13 residues. The CDR3 region has the DNA TGTGCCAGCACACACCCGTGGTTCACTGAAGCTTTCTTT. This gives the protein CASTHPWFTEAFF.

This clonotype appeared a few times. The DNA of the CDR3 is TGCAGTGCGCTGAGCGAGGACCTCGCCTACGAGCAGTACTTC. As protein: CSALSEDLAYEQYF. The chain employs TRBV20-1 and TRBJ2-7; D gene ambiguous. The CDR3 runs 14 residues. Germline CDR1 DFQATT, CDR2 SNEGSKA (reference sequence). Trimming removed 6 bases at V and 2 bases at J, with 17 bases between.

The chain joins TRBV5-4 to TRBJ2-4; TRBD1 agrees at 9 bases. CDR3 length equals 14 residues. Germline values: CDR1 SGHNT, CDR2 YYREEE (reference sequence). Trimming removed 3 bases from V and 6 bases from J; junction bases left unmatched: 4. CDR3 sequence reads: CASSSGQGRNIQYF. CDR3 bases: TGTGCCAGCAGCTCGGGACAGGGCAGAAACATTCAGTACTTC.

CDR3 sequence: CASSQVAVDEKLFF. CDR3 bases: TGCGCCAGCAGCCAAGTTGCGGTAGATGAAAAACTGTTTTTT. V and J are TRBV4-1 and TRBJ1-4; unclear D gene. The CDR3 is 14 residues long. Germline V gives CDR1 MGHRA, CDR2 YSYEKL. Trimming took 1 base from V and 6 from J, leaving 9 bases between them.

This clonotype was observed many times. The CDR3 sequence is CASSFPRQGALLYGYTF. The CDR3 coding sequence is TGTGCCAGCAGTTTCCCCCGACAGGGGGCCCTTCTCTATGGCTACACCTTC. V gene TRBV28 combines with J gene TRBJ1-2; 10 positions agree with TRBD1. V gave up 3 bases and J gave up 4 bases; unmatched junction bases: 11. CDR3 length equals 17 residues. Germline values: CDR1 MDHEN, CDR2 SYDVKM.

V is TRBV5-4 and J is TRBJ2-2, with D uncertain. Trimming removed 2 bases from V and 3 bases from J, with 11 bases in between. Germline V gene data show CDR1 as SGHNT and CDR2 as YYREEE (reference sequence). CDR3 size: 15 residues. CDR3 sequence (DNA): TGTGCCAGCAGCTTTCGCGGAGCTGACACCGGGGAGCTGTTTTTT. Translating gives CASSFRGADTGELFF.

In its sample, this clonotype was seen many times. The chain carries TRBV12-3 or TRBV12-4 and TRBJ1-5, with 7 nucleotides matching TRBD1. Trimming cost V 7 bases and J 7 bases; bases outside gene matches: 13. This CDR3 is built from 15 residues. The CDR3 sequence: CASTPLGQAEQPQHF. CDR3 nucleotides: TGTGCCAGCACCCCCCTTGGACAGGCAGAACAGCCCCAGCATTTT.

This clonotype was counted ten times or more. The chain carries TRBV6-1 and TRBJ1-2; TRBD1 aligns across 7 bases. Germline CDR1 MNHNS, CDR2 SASEGT. Trimming took 6 bases from V and 6 from J; bases not matched to a gene: 7. CDR3 length: 13 amino acids. The CDR3 loop is CASRRGTGDGYTF. CDR3 sequence (DNA): TGTGCCAGCAGACGGGGTACAGGGGATGGCTACACCTTC.

This rearrangement joins TRBV7-6 to TRBJ2-7; no clear D. The CDR3 has 13 amino acids. Trimming stripped 0 bases from V and 6 bases from J, with 9 bases between. The germline V gene has CDR1 SGHVS and CDR2 FNYEAQ. The CDR3 DNA reads TGTGCCAGCAGCTTAGCGAGCTCCCCCGAGCAGTACTTC. It specifies CASSLASSPEQYF.

The V and J genes are TRBV5-6 and TRBJ1-5; D gene uncertain. Germline V lookup: CDR1 SGHDT, CDR2 YYEEEE. V lost 5 bases, J lost 4 bases, and 13 bases lay in between. The CDR3 is 14 residues long. Here the CDR3 DNA reads TGTGCCAGCAGTCATAGGTGGGAGAATCAGCCCCAGCATTTT. Translated, it gives CASSHRWENQPQHF.

This rearrangement joins TRBV9 to TRBJ1-1, with D uncertain. This CDR3 is 14 amino acids long. The V gene lost 4 bases and the J gene lost 0 bases, with 10 bases spanning the gap. Per germline, CDR1 SGDLS and CDR2 YYNGEE. For the CDR3, the DNA is TGTGCCAGCAGCCCCACGCCCATGAACACTGAAGCTTTCTTT. It encodes CASSPTPMNTEAFF.

The gene calls are TRBV30 and TRBJ2-2, with D possibly being TRBD1 (5 bases). This CDR3 contains 14 residues. Trimming pared 8 bases from V and 5 bases from J, leaving 18 bases between. In germline, CDR1 is GTSNPN, CDR2 SVGIG (reference sequence). CDR3 DNA sequence: TGTGCCCGGTCAGGCAGGGTAGGAACCGGGGAGCTGTTTTTT. It encodes CARSGRVGTGELFF.

This chain joins TRBV28 and TRBJ1-5, with a tentative D call TRBD1 (6 bases). This CDR3 region has 16 residues. Germline assignment: CDR1 MDHEN and CDR2 SYDVKM. Trimming took 2 bases from V and 5 from J, leaving 16 bases between them. The CDR3 DNA reads TGTGCCAGCAGTTTAGGGGGGGCGAGGGGTGATCAGCCCCAGCATTTT. Its translation is CASSLGGARGDQPQHF.

The rearrangement links TRBV11-2 to TRBJ2-3; a weak D match, TRBD2 (5 bases). This CDR3 spans 15 amino acids. CDR1 and CDR2 (germline): SGHAT, FQNNGV. V was shortened by 5 bases and J by 4 bases, with 16 bases between the two germline ends. The CDR3 sequence: CASSLGLHGADTQYF. The CDR3 DNA reads as TGTGCCAGCAGCCTGGGCCTCCACGGGGCAGATACGCAGTATTTT. The whole variable domain, remainder taken from reference TRBV11-2 and TRBJ2-3, is EAGVAQSPRYKIIEKRQSVAFWCNPISGHATLYWYQQILGQGPKLLIQFQNNGVVDDSQLPKDRFSAERLKGVDSTLKIQPAKLEDSAVYLCASSLGLHGADTQYFGPGTRLTVL.